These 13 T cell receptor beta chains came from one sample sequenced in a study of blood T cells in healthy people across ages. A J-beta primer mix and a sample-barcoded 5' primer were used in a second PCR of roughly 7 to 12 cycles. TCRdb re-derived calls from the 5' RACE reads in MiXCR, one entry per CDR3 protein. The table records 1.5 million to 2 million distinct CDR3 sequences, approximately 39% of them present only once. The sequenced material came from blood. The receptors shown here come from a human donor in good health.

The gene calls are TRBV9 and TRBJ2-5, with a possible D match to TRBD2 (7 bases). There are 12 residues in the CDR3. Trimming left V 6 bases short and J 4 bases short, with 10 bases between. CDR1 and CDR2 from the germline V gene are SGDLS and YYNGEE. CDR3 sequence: CASNREGETQYF. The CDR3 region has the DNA TGTGCCAGCAACAGGGAGGGAGAGACCCAGTACTTC.

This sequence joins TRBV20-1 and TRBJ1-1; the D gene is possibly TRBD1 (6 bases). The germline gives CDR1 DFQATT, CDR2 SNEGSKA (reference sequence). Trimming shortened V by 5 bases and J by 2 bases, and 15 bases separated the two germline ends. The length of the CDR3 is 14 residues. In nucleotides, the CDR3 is TGCAGTGCTGGGGGGGCAGGGGACAACACTGAAGCTTTCTTT. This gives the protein CSAGGAGDNTEAFF.

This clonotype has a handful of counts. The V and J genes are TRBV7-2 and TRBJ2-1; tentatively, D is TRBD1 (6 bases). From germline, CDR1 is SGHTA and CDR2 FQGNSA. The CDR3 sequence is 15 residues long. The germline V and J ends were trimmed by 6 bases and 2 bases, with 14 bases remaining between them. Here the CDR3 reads CASSTGFGAYNEQFF. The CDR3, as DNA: TGTGCCAGCAGTACAGGGTTTGGAGCCTACAATGAGCAGTTCTTC.

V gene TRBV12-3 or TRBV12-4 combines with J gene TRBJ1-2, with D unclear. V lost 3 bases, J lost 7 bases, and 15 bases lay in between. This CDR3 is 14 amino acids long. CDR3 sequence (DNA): TGTGCCAGCAGTTTCGGTCCGTCCCCGCTTGGCTACACCTTC. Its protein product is CASSFGPSPLGYTF.

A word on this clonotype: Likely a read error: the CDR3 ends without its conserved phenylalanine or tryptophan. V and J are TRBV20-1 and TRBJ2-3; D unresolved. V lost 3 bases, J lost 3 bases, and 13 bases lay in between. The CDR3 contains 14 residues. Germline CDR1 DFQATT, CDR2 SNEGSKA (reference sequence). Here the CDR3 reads CSASGPMGTDTQYL. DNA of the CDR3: TGCAGTGCTAGCGGCCCGATGGGGACAGATACGCAGTATTTG.

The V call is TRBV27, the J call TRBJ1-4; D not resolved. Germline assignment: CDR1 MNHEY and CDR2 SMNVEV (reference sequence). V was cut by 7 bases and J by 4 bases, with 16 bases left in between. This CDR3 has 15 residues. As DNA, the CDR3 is TGTGCCAGCAACGCGATGGACGGCTATAATGAAAAACTGTTTTTT. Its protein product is CASNAMDGYNEKLFF.

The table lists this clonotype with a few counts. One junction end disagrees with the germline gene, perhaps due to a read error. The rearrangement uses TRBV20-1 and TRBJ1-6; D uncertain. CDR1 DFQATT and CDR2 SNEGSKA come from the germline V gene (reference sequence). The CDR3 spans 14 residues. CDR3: CSADPNSYNSPLHF. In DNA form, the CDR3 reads TGTTCGGCAGACCCTAACTCCTATAATTCACCCCTCCACTTT.

The CDR3 DNA reads TGTGCCATCAGTGAGGTAAAACCAACCTACGAGCAGTACTTC. Its translation is CAISEVKPTYEQYF. V usage is TRBV10-3 and J usage is TRBJ2-7; D not certain. V shed 2 bases and J shed 2 bases, with 10 bases lying between them. Germline V CDR1 and CDR2: ENHRY, SYGVKD. CDR3 size: 14 residues.

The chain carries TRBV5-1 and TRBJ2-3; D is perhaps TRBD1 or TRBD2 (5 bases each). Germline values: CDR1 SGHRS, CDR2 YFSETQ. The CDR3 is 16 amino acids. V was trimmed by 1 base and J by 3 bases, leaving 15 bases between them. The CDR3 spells CASSLLAGTRTDTQYF. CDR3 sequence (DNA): TGCGCCAGCAGCTTGTTGGCAGGGACGAGAACAGATACGCAGTATTTT.

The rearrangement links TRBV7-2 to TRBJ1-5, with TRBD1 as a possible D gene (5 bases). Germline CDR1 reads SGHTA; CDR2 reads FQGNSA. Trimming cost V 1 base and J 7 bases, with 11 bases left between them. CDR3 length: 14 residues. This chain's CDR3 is CASSLEAGKQPQHF. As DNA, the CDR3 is TGTGCCAGCAGCTTAGAGGCAGGGAAGCAGCCCCAGCATTTT.

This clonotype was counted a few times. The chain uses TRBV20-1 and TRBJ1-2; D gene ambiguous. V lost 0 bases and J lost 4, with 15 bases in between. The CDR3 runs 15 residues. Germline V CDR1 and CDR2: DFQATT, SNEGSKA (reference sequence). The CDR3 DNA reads TGCAGTGCTAGAGATGACTTGCAGGTACTCTATGGCTACACCTTC. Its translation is CSARDDLQVLYGYTF.

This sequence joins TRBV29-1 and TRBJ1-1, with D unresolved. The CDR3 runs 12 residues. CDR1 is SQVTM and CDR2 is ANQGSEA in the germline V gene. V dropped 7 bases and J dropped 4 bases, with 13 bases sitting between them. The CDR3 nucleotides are TGCAGCGGTTCCAAATCGGGCACTGAAGCTTTCTTT. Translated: CSGSKSGTEAFF.

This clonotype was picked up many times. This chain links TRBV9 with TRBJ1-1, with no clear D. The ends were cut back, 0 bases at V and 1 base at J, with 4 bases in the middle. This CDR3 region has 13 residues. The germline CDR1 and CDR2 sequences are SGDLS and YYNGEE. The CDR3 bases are TGTGCCAGCAGCGTAGCACAGAACACTGAAGCTTTCTTT. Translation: CASSVAQNTEAFF.